This passage covers 14 T cell receptor beta chains from one sample sequenced in a study of control samples from healthy donors and cancer patients. TCRdb's copy holds only in-frame clones and misses some; the assay was immunoSEQ multiplex PCR. The table includes fewer than 85,000 clones, 85% to 95% detected once. The specimen was blood. These receptors were taken from a woman aged 55-75 years in good health.

The V gene is TRBV3-1 (or the pseudogene TRBV3-2), the J gene TRBJ1-2; tentative D call: TRBD1 (6 bases). V lost 2 bases and J 7 bases, leaving 11 bases between the germline ends. The V gene's germline CDR1 is LGHDT and CDR2 YNNKEL (reference sequence). CDR3 size: 13 residues. CDR3 sequence: CASSQNRVAGYTF. The CDR3 bases are TGTGCCAGCAGCCAAAACAGGGTAGCTGGCTACACCTTC.

The chain carries TRBV6-5 and TRBJ2-7; TRBD1 aligns across 7 bases. V lost 0 bases to trimming and J lost 2 bases; unmatched junction nucleotides: 4. The CDR3 is made up of 15 amino acids. CDR1 is MNHEY and CDR2 is SVGAGI in the germline V gene. Here the CDR3 DNA reads TGTGCCAGCAGTTACTCGGGACAGTTGGCCTACGAGCAGTACTTC. Amino acid sequence: CASSYSGQLAYEQYF.

This chain joins TRBV18 and TRBJ1-1; TRBD1 agrees at 8 bases. Per the germline V gene, CDR1 is KGHSH and CDR2 is LQKENI. This CDR3 has 15 amino acids. V was pared by 2 bases and J by 5 bases, with 7 bases of the junction left unmatched. As DNA, the CDR3 is TGTGCCAGCTCACCAGAGGCAGGGGGCCGTACTGAAGCTTTCTTT. Its translation is CASSPEAGGRTEAFF.

The sample holds one count of this clone. J is TRBJ1-4 and V is TRBV30; 7 nucleotides agree with TRBD1. This CDR3 contains 14 residues. CDR1 and CDR2 from the germline V gene are GTSNPN and SVGIG (reference sequence). Trimming took 2 bases from V and 3 from J; bases not matched to a gene: 3. The CDR3 region has the DNA TGTGCCTGGAGTCCGGGACAGCCTAATGAAAAACTGTTTTTT. It specifies CAWSPGQPNEKLFF.

The chain employs TRBV30 and TRBJ2-2, with 8 bases aligning to TRBD1. Per germline, CDR1 GTSNPN and CDR2 SVGIG (reference sequence). The CDR3 loop spans 16 amino acids. The V and J ends lost 0 bases and 4 bases, in that order; junction bases with no gene match: 7. The CDR3 DNA is TGTGCCTGGAGTGTACGGGGACAGGTAATCACCGGGGAGCTGTTTTTT. Protein sequence: CAWSVRGQVITGELFF.

This chain joins TRBV19 and TRBJ2-3; TRBD2 matches 11 bases. V gave up 6 bases and J gave up 2 bases; unmatched junction bases: 4. The CDR3 covers 15 residues. Looked up from germline, CDR1 is LNHDA and CDR2 is SQIVND (reference sequence). The CDR3 reads CASRQLAGVTDTQYF. DNA for the CDR3: TGTGCCAGTAGACAACTAGCGGGGGTCACAGATACGCAGTATTTT.

The V and J genes are TRBV10-3 and TRBJ2-1; 7 bases fit TRBD2. V lost 4 bases and J lost 9; bases outside the gene matches: 12. Per the germline V gene, CDR1 is ENHRY and CDR2 is SYGVKD. This CDR3 comprises 15 residues. CDR3 sequence: CAISAGGSRVAEQFF. The CDR3 region has the DNA TGTGCCATCAGTGCGGGCGGGAGCAGGGTCGCTGAGCAGTTCTTC.

The chain employs TRBV3-1 (or the pseudogene TRBV3-2) and TRBJ1-1; D gene uncertain. Germline CDR1 LGHDT, CDR2 YNNKEL (reference sequence). The CDR3 loop spans 13 amino acids. V was cut by 2 bases and J by 9 bases, with 13 bases left in between. The chain's CDR3 is CASSQPDKLQAFF. CDR3 coding DNA: TGTGCCAGCAGCCAACCCGACAAATTACAAGCTTTCTTT.

The CDR3 reads CASRGGEVGSYEQYF. CDR3 in DNA: TGCGCCAGCAGGGGGGGGGAGGTTGGCTCCTACGAGCAGTACTTC. This sequence joins TRBV10-2 and TRBJ2-7, with 7 nucleotides matching TRBD2. The CDR3 totals 15 residues. Germline V gene data show CDR1 as WSHSY and CDR2 as SAAADI. With V trimmed by 6 bases and J by 0 bases, 8 bases remained unmatched.

The chain couples TRBV4-3 to TRBJ1-4; 11 bases map to TRBD1. Germline values: CDR1 LGHNA, CDR2 YSLEER. CDR3 size: 18 residues. V lost 0 bases to trimming and J lost 8 bases; unmatched junction nucleotides: 11. The CDR3 reads CASSQDGWTGGGEEKLFF. As DNA, the CDR3 is TGCGCCAGCAGCCAAGATGGGTGGACAGGGGGCGGGGAGGAAAAACTGTTTTTT.

This sequence joins TRBV6-2 or TRBV6-3 and TRBJ2-1; tentative D call: TRBD2 (6 bases). Germline CDR1 and CDR2: MNHEY and SVGEGT. The CDR3 spans 15 residues. V lost 1 base and J lost 8, with 15 bases in between. Here the CDR3 reads CASSYLALATYEQFF. The CDR3 nucleotides read TGTGCCAGCAGTTACTTGGCCCTAGCGACGTATGAGCAGTTCTTC.

V and J are TRBV28 and TRBJ1-1, with D possibly TRBD1 on 5 matching bases. Germline assignment: CDR1 MDHEN and CDR2 SYDVKM. This CDR3 has 12 residues. V dropped 8 bases and J dropped 5 bases, with 12 bases sitting between them. The CDR3 coding sequence is TGTGCCAGCGCATGGGAGGGGACTGAAGCTTTCTTT. This gives the protein CASAWEGTEAFF. The whole variable domain, remainder taken from reference TRBV28 and TRBJ1-1, is DVKVTQSSRYLVKRTGEKVFLECVQDMDHENMFWYRQDPGLGLRLIYFSYDVKMKEKGDIPEGYSVSREKKERFSLILESASTNQTSMYLCASAWEGTEAFFGQGTRLTVV.

This clone appeared a single time. The chain combines TRBV7-9 with TRBJ1-1; a weak D match, TRBD1 (6 bases). CDR3 length equals 13 residues. The germline CDR1 and CDR2 sequences are SEHNR and FQNEAQ (reference sequence). Between the trimmed V and J ends, which lost 5 bases and 5 bases, there was a span of 12 bases. For the CDR3, the DNA is TGTGCCAGCAGCCGGGGGCGCCGGACTGAAGCTTTCTTT. Its translation is CASSRGRRTEAFF. The whole variable domain, remainder taken from reference TRBV7-9 and TRBJ1-1, is DTGVSQNPRHKITKRGQNVTFRCDPISEHNRLYWYRQTLGQGPEFLTYFQNEAQLEKSRLLSDRFSAERPKGSFSTLEIQRTEQGDSAMYLCASSRGRRTEAFFGQGTRLTVV.

This sequence joins TRBV27 and TRBJ1-3; D is ambiguous. Germline assignment: CDR1 MNHEY and CDR2 SMNVEV (reference sequence). Trimming left V 6 bases short and J 0 bases short, with 12 bases between. This CDR3 has 15 amino acids. The DNA for the CDR3 is TGTGCCAGCAGACAAGGAGCCAACTCTGGAAACACCATATATTTT. It translates to CASRQGANSGNTIYF.